One and the same sample provided the 17 T cell receptor beta chains below, sequenced in a study of T-cell reconstitution after alpha-beta-depleted transplantation in children. The authors prepared the TCRbeta library with unique molecular identifiers. TCRdb passed the PCR reads through MiXCR, listing each CDR3 protein once. The data contain over 200,000 distinct CDR3 sequences, roughly 15% of them singletons. Sequences were derived from PBMCs, mostly from graft donor cells, sampled 360 days after TCRalphabeta/CD19-depleted stem cell transplant. The receptor set was obtained from a male patient aged 2 to 10 who had a stem cell transplant for acute lymphoblastic leukemia, so the T cells may come from the graft donor.

This chain links TRBV29-1 with TRBJ1-1; D remains unclear. Germline V gene lookup returns CDR1 SQVTM and CDR2 ANQGSEA. V was cut by 7 bases and J by 2 bases, with 11 bases left in between. CDR3 length: 12 amino acids. CDR3 DNA: TGCAGCGGGTTGGACCGCAACACTGAAGCTTTCTTT. It translates to CSGLDRNTEAFF.

This clonotype was seen at least ten times. CDR3 amino acids: CASSLAGEFFEQYF. CDR3 nucleotide sequence: TGTGCCAGCAGTTTGGCGGGGGAGTTTTTTGAGCAGTACTTC. The chain links TRBV12-3 or TRBV12-4 to TRBJ2-7, with 7 bases lining up with TRBD2. The CDR3 has 14 amino acids. V was clipped by 3 bases and J by 7 bases; unmatched bases: 9.

This clonotype was observed a handful of times. CDR3 protein: CASSIDGNTGELFF. The CDR3 DNA is TGTGCCAGTAGTATCGACGGGAACACCGGGGAGCTGTTTTTT. The chain has TRBV19 and TRBJ2-2, with D unclear. The CDR3 consists of 14 residues. Germline CDR1 is LNHDA and CDR2 is SQIVND (reference sequence). Trimming cost V 3 bases and J 1 base, with 6 bases left between them.

This clonotype was seen a few times. This chain connects TRBV11-2 to TRBJ2-1; TRBD2 is a possible D gene (5 bases). Germline assignment: CDR1 SGHAT and CDR2 FQNNGV. The V and J ends lost 2 bases and 5 bases respectively, with 16 bases between them. CDR3 length: 16 amino acids. The CDR3 DNA follows: TGTGCCAGCAGCTTAATAACTAGTCCGGGGAACAATGAGCAGTTCTTC. It yields the protein CASSLITSPGNNEQFF.

V gene TRBV7-8 combines with J gene TRBJ1-5; D call uncertain. V was pared by 5 bases and J by 7 bases, with 18 bases between. The length of the CDR3 is 15 residues. Germline loops: CDR1 SGHVS, CDR2 FQNEAQ. The CDR3: CASSPVRGVQQPQHF. DNA of the CDR3: TGTGCCAGCAGCCCTGTCCGGGGAGTCCAGCAGCCCCAGCATTTT.

The sample holds a few counts of this clonotype. V usage is TRBV7-8 and J usage is TRBJ1-6; D gene uncertain. V was clipped by 5 bases and J by 0 bases, with 14 bases between them. The CDR3 runs 17 residues. Looked up from germline, CDR1 is SGHVS and CDR2 is FQNEAQ. CDR3 sequence reads: CASSPRGWSSYNSPLHF. The CDR3 DNA follows: TGTGCCAGCAGCCCCCGAGGGTGGAGCTCCTATAATTCACCCCTCCACTTT.

The chain links TRBV7-9 to TRBJ2-1; 10 bases line up with TRBD2. Germline V CDR1 and CDR2: SEHNR, FQNEAQ (reference sequence). Germline trimming cut 5 bases from V and 2 bases from J; bases unmatched to any gene: 9. The CDR3 consists of 17 residues. Here the CDR3 reads CASSPSVSGRPYNEQFF. The CDR3 DNA sequence: TGTGCCAGCAGCCCCTCTGTTAGCGGGAGGCCCTACAATGAGCAGTTCTTC. The complete variable domain, with remaining parts taken from reference TRBV7-9 and TRBJ2-1, reads DTGVSQNPRHKITKRGQNVTFRCDPISEHNRLYWYRQTLGQGPEFLTYFQNEAQLEKSRLLSDRFSAERPKGSFSTLEIQRTEQGDSAMYLCASSPSVSGRPYNEQFFGPGTRLTVL.

The chain uses TRBV28 and TRBJ1-1, with a possible D match to TRBD1 (6 bases). This CDR3 has 14 amino acids. The germline gives CDR1 MDHEN, CDR2 SYDVKM. Trimming removed 7 bases from V and 4 bases from J, with 16 bases in between. CDR3 coding DNA: TGTGCCAGCACCCTGGACAGTGGGGCCACTGAAGCTTTCTTT. This codes for CASTLDSGATEAFF.

V gene TRBV6-2 or TRBV6-3 combines with J gene TRBJ2-3, with 9 positions matching TRBD2. Per the germline V gene, CDR1 is MNHEY and CDR2 is SVGEGT. CDR3 size: 15 residues. J lost 2 bases, V lost 5 bases, and 5 bases had no gene match. The CDR3, as DNA: TGTGCCAGCAGTCGACCGGGACTAGCCACAGATACGCAGTATTTT. Protein product: CASSRPGLATDTQYF.

The genes are TRBV7-6 and TRBJ1-5, with 9 bases that match TRBD1. The length of the CDR3 is 16 residues. The V segment lost 5 bases and the J segment 2 bases; nucleotides outside the gene matches: 7. CDR1 is SGHVS, CDR2 FNYEAQ, per germline. In DNA, the CDR3 is TGTGCCAGCAGCAACAGGGGGCGGTTGGGCAATCAGCCCCAGCATTTT. As protein: CASSNRGRLGNQPQHF. The variable domain in full, with the rest retrieved from reference TRBV7-6 and TRBJ1-5, is GAGVSQSPRYKVTKRGQDVALRCDPISGHVSLYWYRQALGQGPEFLTYFNYEAQQDKSGLPNDRFSAERPEGSISTLTIQRTEQRDSAMYRCASSNRGRLGNQPQHFGDGTRLSIL.

This chain uses TRBV24-1 with TRBJ2-1; 7 bases agree with TRBD1. The length of the CDR3 is 16 residues. Germline CDR1 is KGHDR and CDR2 is SFDVKD. V lost 4 bases and J lost 7; bases outside the gene matches: 12. The CDR3 bases are TGTGCCACCAGTGAACCCGAGACAGGGATAAGGAATGAGCAGTTCTTC. Translated, it gives CATSEPETGIRNEQFF.

This clonotype showed up many times. The V gene is TRBV5-5, the J gene TRBJ1-4, with D perhaps TRBD1 (5 bases). V was clipped by 4 bases and J by 4 bases, with 11 bases between them. Germline V CDR1 and CDR2: SGHKS, YYEKEE (reference sequence). The CDR3 has 14 residues. CDR3 residues: CASSNRDGNEKLFF. In nucleotides, the CDR3 is TGTGCCAGCAGCAACCGGGACGGTAATGAAAAACTGTTTTTT.

The V call is TRBV6-2 or TRBV6-3, the J call TRBJ2-5, with TRBD2 matching over 9 bases. CDR1 MNHEY and CDR2 SVGEGT come from the germline V gene. The V and J ends lost 6 bases and 3 bases, in that order; junction bases with no gene match: 20. The CDR3 is 19 amino acids. The CDR3 sequence is CASSQSPYSGGPDKETQYF. CDR3 DNA sequence: TGTGCCAGCAGCCAATCACCATATAGCGGGGGCCCCGATAAAGAGACCCAGTACTTC.

This sequence joins TRBV5-5 and TRBJ2-5; either TRBD1 or TRBD2 may supply D (5 bases each). Trimming removed 7 bases at V and 1 base at J, with 17 bases between. CDR1 is SGHKS and CDR2 is YYEKEE in the germline V gene (reference sequence). The CDR3 length is 15 residues. Here the CDR3 reads CASGPGPSLQETQYF. CDR3 DNA: TGTGCCAGCGGACCGGGACCGAGCCTCCAAGAGACCCAGTACTTC.

This clonotype was picked up a small number of times. This chain connects TRBV12-3 or TRBV12-4 to TRBJ2-1, with D perhaps matching TRBD2 (5 bases). The CDR3 spans 14 residues. The V end was cut by 9 bases, the J end by 0 bases, with 12 bases between. CDR3 sequence (DNA): TGTGCCAGTAACGGGGTATCCTCCTACAATGAGCAGTTCTTC. It encodes CASNGVSSYNEQFF.

The rearrangement joins TRBV19 to TRBJ2-7, with D hard to call. The germline gives CDR1 LNHDA, CDR2 SQIVND (reference sequence). V lost 8 bases and J lost 3, with 14 bases in between. This CDR3 is built from 13 residues. CDR3 amino acids: CASAVGPGYEQYF. In DNA form, the CDR3 reads TGTGCCAGTGCGGTTGGCCCGGGCTACGAGCAGTACTTC.

This chain joins TRBV2 and TRBJ2-2; D is perhaps TRBD1 (6 bases). V lost 2 bases to trimming and J lost 1 base, with 8 bases between them. This CDR3 has 15 amino acids. Germline loops: CDR1 SNHLY, CDR2 FYNNEI. CDR3 DNA sequence: TGTGCCAGCAGTGAACAGGGGCTGAACACCGGGGAGCTGTTTTTT. Its protein product is CASSEQGLNTGELFF.